Shown below are 15 T cell receptor beta chains from a single sample sequenced in a study of T-cell reconstitution after alpha-beta-depleted transplantation in children. Unique molecular identifiers were incorporated during preparation of the TCRbeta library. TCRdb itself ran the PCR reads through MiXCR, one entry per CDR3 protein. This sample has 480,000 or so distinct CDR3 sequences, with over 9.5% found just once. The sample here was PBMCs, taken before TCRalphabeta/CD19-depleted stem cell transplant. The source is a child younger than 10 with inherited bone marrow failure, due to receive a stem cell transplant.

Concerning this clonotype: One base away lies a much larger clone, so this may be a sequencing read error. The chain joins TRBV20-1 to TRBJ1-1; D uncertain. This CDR3 spans 12 amino acids. Germline loops: CDR1 DFQATT, CDR2 SNEGSKA (reference sequence). Trimming pared 7 bases from V and 4 bases from J, leaving 13 bases between. The CDR3 region is CSGGVPSTEAFF. Written as DNA, the CDR3 is TGCAGTGGCGGGGTGCCGAGCACTGAAGCTTTCTTT.

This clonotype was seen at least ten times. The chain uses TRBV6-2 or TRBV6-3 and TRBJ1-5; 7 positions agree with TRBD1. The CDR3 consists of 18 residues. The germline V gene encodes CDR1 MNHEY and CDR2 SVGEGT. V lost 5 bases and J lost 0; bases outside the gene matches: 13. CDR3 sequence: CASSGTGATRYSNQPQHF. CDR3 DNA: TGTGCCAGCAGTGGTACAGGGGCCACCCGGTATAGCAATCAGCCCCAGCATTTT.

This clonotype was observed many times. The chain uses TRBV7-2 and TRBJ2-7; D uncertain. V was clipped by 5 bases and J by 5 bases, with 10 bases between them. CDR1 and CDR2 from the germline V gene are SGHTA and FQGNSA. CDR3 length equals 12 residues. The CDR3 is CASSQKWDEQYF. The CDR3 bases are TGTGCCAGCAGCCAGAAGTGGGACGAGCAGTACTTC.

This clonotype was counted at least ten times. A much larger clone sits a single nucleotide away, making a read error possible. This sequence joins TRBV12-3 or TRBV12-4 and TRBJ2-2; D ambiguous. The CDR3 has 11 residues. V was trimmed by 3 bases and J by 7 bases, leaving 3 bases between them. The CDR3 sequence: CASSFIGELFF. In nucleotides, the CDR3 is TGTGCCAGCAGTTTTATCGGGGAGCTGTTTTTT.

This sequence joins TRBV7-8 and TRBJ2-1, with TRBD2 matching over 8 bases. The CDR3 has 17 amino acids. Germline assignment: CDR1 SGHVS and CDR2 FQNEAQ. After removal of 5 bases from V and 8 bases from J, the junction contained 17 bases not matched to a gene. The CDR3 spells CASSRVIYSGSFHEQFF. CDR3 DNA: TGTGCCAGCAGCCGGGTTATTTACAGCGGGAGTTTCCATGAGCAGTTCTTC.

This clonotype was detected ten times or more. CDR3 DNA: TGTGCCAGCAGGGGACAGGGGGTCTACGAGCAGTACTTC. Protein product: CASRGQGVYEQYF. The chain has TRBV7-2 and TRBJ2-7, with TRBD1 matching over 11 bases. V gave up 6 bases and J gave up 3 bases; unmatched junction bases: 1. CDR3 size: 13 residues. From germline, CDR1 is SGHTA and CDR2 FQGNSA.

CDR3 nucleotides: TGTGCCACCAACCCCGGGCAGGGCGAGACCCAGTACTTC. This sequence encodes CATNPGQGETQYF. The chain couples TRBV10-3 to TRBJ2-5, with D perhaps matching TRBD1 (5 bases). Trimming removed 10 bases at V and 5 bases at J, with 17 bases between. CDR1 and CDR2 from the germline V gene are ENHRY and SYGVKD. This CDR3 region has 13 residues.

This clonotype was detected many times. The V and J genes are TRBV6-1 and TRBJ1-5; 11 bases agree with TRBD1. This CDR3 has 15 residues. J lost 6 bases, V lost 6 bases, and 7 bases had no gene match. The germline V gene has CDR1 MNHNS and CDR2 SASEGT. For the CDR3, the DNA is TGTGCCAGCAGAGATGGACAGGGGGCAGGTCAGCCCCAGCATTTT. Encoded protein: CASRDGQGAGQPQHF.

This clonotype was recorded many times. The chain combines TRBV7-2 with TRBJ1-5; TRBD1 matches at 7 bases. Germline V gives CDR1 SGHTA, CDR2 FQGNSA. With 3 bases clipped from V and 4 bases from J, the junction kept 6 bases outside the gene matches. The CDR3 contains 15 residues. CDR3 in amino acids: CASSFDRVGNQPQHF. Here the CDR3 DNA reads TGTGCCAGCAGCTTCGACAGGGTGGGGAATCAGCCCCAGCATTTT.

This clonotype was counted ten times or more. V is TRBV5-1 and J is TRBJ1-2, with 10 positions matching TRBD1. J gave up 8 bases and V 4 bases, and 8 bases lay outside the gene matches. From germline, CDR1 is SGHRS and CDR2 YFSETQ. The CDR3 length is 14 residues. The DNA for the CDR3 is TGCGCCAGCAGCCATGACAGGGGGCATAGCGGCTACACCTTC. Its translation is CASSHDRGHSGYTF.

This clonotype has a count of ten or more. This chain connects TRBV29-1 to TRBJ2-1; D unclear. The CDR3 covers 10 residues. Looked up from germline, CDR1 is SQVTM and CDR2 is ANQGSEA. V shed 6 bases and J shed 8 bases, with 8 bases lying between them. DNA for the CDR3: TGCAGCGTCCAAGTACATGAGCAGTTCTTC. Its translation: CSVQVHEQFF.

This clonotype was counted ten times or more. This chain's CDR3 is CSVLQGGTYEQYF. For the CDR3, the DNA is TGCAGCGTGCTACAGGGGGGGACCTACGAGCAGTACTTC. The V gene is TRBV29-1, the J gene TRBJ2-7, with D possibly matching TRBD1 (8 bases). The CDR3 sequence is 13 residues long. V gave up 6 bases and J gave up 2 bases, with 14 bases separating them. Germline V gene data show CDR1 as SQVTM and CDR2 as ANQGSEA.

This clonotype has a count of ten or more. The V call is TRBV4-3, the J call TRBJ2-5, with D perhaps TRBD1 (5 bases). Germline assignment: CDR1 LGHNA and CDR2 YSLEER. V gave up 1 base and J gave up 4 bases, with 10 bases separating them. This CDR3 has 14 amino acids. As DNA, the CDR3 is TGCGCCAGCAGCCAAGGGGCTAGGGGAGAGACCCAGTACTTC. As protein: CASSQGARGETQYF.

Ten or more counts support this clonotype. V gene TRBV4-3 combines with J gene TRBJ2-1, with D possibly matching TRBD2 (6 bases). V lost 4 bases to trimming and J lost 0 bases, with 19 bases between them. The CDR3 totals 18 residues. Germline CDR1 LGHNA, CDR2 YSLEER. CDR3 sequence (DNA): TGCGCCAGCAGCCCCGGGGGTATCTTAGCGGACTCCTACAATGAGCAGTTCTTC. Its protein product is CASSPGGILADSYNEQFF.

In this sample, this clonotype turned up many times. This chain joins TRBV6-5 and TRBJ1-2, with D uncertain. V gave up 8 bases and J gave up 0 bases, with 16 bases separating them. The CDR3 sequence is 15 residues long. In germline, CDR1 is MNHEY, CDR2 SVGAGI. The DNA for the CDR3 is TGTGCCAGCTCCTCCTCGCCTACAGCTAACTATGGCTACACCTTC. Translation: CASSSSPTANYGYTF.